The clone carrying this TCR beta chain was picked up many times. One entry per CDR3 protein, called by TCRdb with MiXCR from the 5' RACE reads. There are about 45,000 distinct CDR3 sequences in the sample; under 25% occur only once, and less than 9% lies in the top ten. The sample comes from a study of spatial heterogeneity in lung cancer. Across the study: The donor group consisted of some 70 patients who had untreated, early-stage non-small cell lung cancer. Available follow-up PBMC samples, collected a median of roughly 2 years post-resection, were sequenced. Mean representation of each unique TCR and UMI combination in the raw reads exceeded 9.5 occurrences.

Time point given: blood at routine non-recurrence follow-up after resection. Unsorted tumor, nontumor lung tissue or cryopreserved PBMC supplied the whole RNA. This TCR was recovered from a female donor with early-stage non-small cell lung cancer. The sequenced sample was PBMCs, obtained at follow-up.

The CDR3: CATSDLITGELFF. The DNA for the CDR3 is TGTGCCACCAGTGATTTAATCACCGGGGAGCTGTTTTTT. The rearrangement uses TRBV24-1 and TRBJ2-2; D gene uncertain. The CDR3 has 13 amino acids. Germline values: CDR1 KGHDR, CDR2 SFDVKD. With 1 base removed from V and 4 bases from J, the gap between germline ends came to 3 bases.